The next 27 T cell receptor beta chains were all read from a single sample in a study of neurological immune-mediated disorders. TCRdb fed the 5' RACE reads into MiXCR, producing one record per CDR3 protein. The data contain tens of thousands of distinct CDR3 sequences, approximately 3.5% of them singletons. Sequencing input: PBMCs. The receptors shown here come from a woman aged 45 to 65 with multiple sclerosis.

This clonotype was seen at least ten times. The chain uses TRBV6-6 and TRBJ1-4; weak D call: TRBD1 (5 bases). CDR1 and CDR2 from the germline V gene are MNHNY and SVGAGI (reference sequence). The germline V and J ends were trimmed by 2 bases and 0 bases, with 16 bases remaining between them. The CDR3 covers 18 residues. CDR3 DNA: TGTGCCAGCAGTTACGGAACGAGGGGAGGTGCAACTAATGAAAAACTGTTTTTT. Translation gives CASSYGTRGGATNEKLFF.

This clonotype was picked up many times. The gene calls are TRBV6-6 and TRBJ2-2; no definite D call. This CDR3 comprises 11 residues. Germline CDR1 and CDR2: MNHNY and SVGAGI (reference sequence). V was pared by 6 bases and J by 6 bases, with 5 bases between. In DNA, the CDR3 is TGTGCCAGCAGCCCACCCGGGGAGCTGTTTTTT. Its protein is CASSPPGELFF.

The sample holds many counts of this clonotype. The chain couples TRBV6-5 to TRBJ1-2; perhaps TRBD1 as D (5 bases). The CDR3 is 15 amino acids. The V and J ends lost 0 bases and 2 bases respectively, with 10 bases between them. The germline CDR1 and CDR2 sequences are MNHEY and SVGAGI. CDR3 loop: CASSYSDRHNYGYTF. The DNA for the CDR3 is TGTGCCAGCAGTTACTCTGACAGACACAACTATGGCTACACCTTC.

There are many counts of this clonotype. The rearrangement uses TRBV20-1 and TRBJ2-7, with 8 bases that match TRBD2. This CDR3 is 16 amino acids long. Germline values: CDR1 DFQATT, CDR2 SNEGSKA (reference sequence). The ends lost 5 bases at V and 0 bases at J; junction bases unmatched: 12. The CDR3 region is CSAPQAGGRNSYEQYF. The DNA of the CDR3 is TGCAGTGCTCCACAGGCGGGAGGACGGAACTCCTACGAGCAGTACTTC.

This clonotype occurred many times. J is TRBJ1-1 and V is TRBV11-2, with D possibly matching TRBD1 (6 bases). The CDR3 covers 16 residues. Germline CDR1 reads SGHAT; CDR2 reads FQNNGV. V gave up 2 bases and J gave up 0 bases, with 13 bases separating them. This CDR3 reads CASSLPLGGLNTEAFF. CDR3 DNA sequence: TGTGCCAGCAGCTTACCCCTCGGGGGGCTGAACACTGAAGCTTTCTTT.

This clonotype occurred many times. V and J are TRBV21-1 and TRBJ1-5. TRBV21-1 is tagged as a pseudogene. The CDR3 runs 17 residues. CDR3 residues: CASSKVSQVLSNQPQHF. CDR3 nucleotides: TGTGCCAGCAGCAAAGTCTCCCAGGTCCTTAGCAATCAGCCCCAGCATTTT.

This clonotype was recorded at least ten times. The gene calls are TRBV12-3 or TRBV12-4 and TRBJ1-1, with D unresolved. Trimming removed 7 bases from V and 7 bases from J, with 10 bases in between. This CDR3 is built from 11 residues. CDR3 in amino acids: CASIILGEAFF. CDR3 nucleotides: TGTGCCAGCATCATACTGGGTGAAGCTTTCTTT.

This clonotype was seen repeatedly, ten times or more. This sequence joins TRBV5-1 and TRBJ2-1; TRBD1 aligns across 9 bases. V lost 4 bases to trimming and J lost 8 bases; unmatched junction nucleotides: 7. The CDR3 extends over 14 amino acids. Germline lookup yields CDR1 SGHRS and CDR2 YFSETQ. CDR3 nucleotides: TGCGCCAGCAGCGGAGGACAGGGGTGGGATGAGCAGTTCTTC. Translating it yields CASSGGQGWDEQFF.

This clonotype was found many times. The V call is TRBV14, the J call TRBJ2-3, with TRBD2 matching 7 bases. Germline assignment: CDR1 SGHDN and CDR2 FVKESK. The V gene end was trimmed by 5 bases and the J gene end by 2 bases; junction bases not matched to a gene: 4. The CDR3 covers 14 residues. CDR3 sequence: CASSGGVLTDTQYF. In DNA form, the CDR3 reads TGTGCCAGCAGCGGGGGGGTCCTCACAGATACGCAGTATTTT.

This clonotype was found many times. This rearrangement joins TRBV7-9 to TRBJ2-5; D is possibly TRBD2 (5 bases). In germline, CDR1 is SEHNR, CDR2 FQNEAQ (reference sequence). Trimming took 1 base from V and 8 from J, leaving 11 bases between them. CDR3 length equals 13 residues. The CDR3 is CASSLGTQTTQYF. The CDR3 DNA sequence: TGTGCCAGCAGCTTAGGGACTCAGACCACCCAGTACTTC.

This clonotype was seen at least ten times. V gene TRBV5-1 combines with J gene TRBJ1-2; D is unclear. The CDR3 runs to 13 residues. Deletions cut 0 bases from V and 1 base from J, with 4 bases between. CDR1 and CDR2 from the germline V gene are SGHRS and YFSETQ. CDR3 protein: CASSLDYNYGYTF. The CDR3 DNA follows: TGCGCCAGCAGCTTGGATTATAACTATGGCTACACCTTC. Drawing the rest from reference TRBV5-1 and TRBJ1-2, the complete variable domain is KAGVTQTPRYLIKTRGQQVTLSCSPISGHRSVSWYQQTPGQGLQFLFEYFSETQRNKGNFPGRFSGRQFSNSRSEMNVSTLELGDSALYLCASSLDYNYGYTFGSGTRLTVV.

This clonotype was counted at least ten times. The chain is built from TRBV7-2 and TRBJ2-3; 9 nucleotides match TRBD2. The junction had 10 bases not matched to a gene; V was cut back by 4 bases and J by 2 bases. This CDR3 region has 17 residues. The germline gives CDR1 SGHTA, CDR2 FQGNSA. CDR3 sequence reads: CASSSWAGGPITDTQYF. CDR3 sequence (DNA): TGTGCCAGCAGCTCCTGGGCGGGGGGGCCTATCACAGATACGCAGTATTTT. The variable domain in full, completed from reference TRBV7-2 and TRBJ2-3, reads GAGVSQSPSNKVTEKGKDVELRCDPISGHTALYWYRQSLGQGLEFLIYFQGNSAPDKSGLPSDRFSAERTGGSVSTLTIQRTQQEDSAVYLCASSSWAGGPITDTQYFGPGTRLTVL.

This clonotype was found many times. This chain connects TRBV20-1 to TRBJ1-5; a possible D gene is TRBD1 (5 bases). Germline assignment: CDR1 DFQATT and CDR2 SNEGSKA (reference sequence). The CDR3 sequence is 19 residues long. The germline V and J ends were trimmed by 1 base and 7 bases, with 29 bases remaining between them. The DNA for the CDR3 is TGCAGTGCTAGAGCTTACCGGGACTCTCTTTTTCGGCTTGGACAGCCCCAGCATTTT. Translating it yields CSARAYRDSLFRLGQPQHF.

This clonotype was observed a few times. This chain links TRBV9 with TRBJ1-1; tentative D call: TRBD1 (5 bases). Per the germline V gene, CDR1 is SGDLS and CDR2 is YYNGEE. This CDR3 has 14 amino acids. V lost 0 bases and J lost 4, with 10 bases in between. The CDR3 DNA sequence: TGTGCCAGCAGCGTAGGTCAGGGAGGCACTGAAGCTTTCTTT. It specifies CASSVGQGGTEAFF.

In its sample, this clonotype was seen many times. The rearrangement joins TRBV4-3 to TRBJ2-7, with unresolved D. Germline V gene lookup returns CDR1 LGHNA and CDR2 YSLEER. Trimming removed 0 bases at V and 7 bases at J, with 16 bases between. The CDR3 is 15 residues long. The CDR3 loop is CASSQEYGRREEQYF. CDR3 bases: TGCGCCAGCAGCCAAGAATATGGCAGGCGTGAAGAGCAGTACTTC.

The chain carries TRBV5-1 and TRBJ2-1, with D perhaps matching TRBD2 (5 bases). V was trimmed by 4 bases and J by 7 bases, leaving 15 bases between them. This CDR3 is built from 14 residues. Germline V CDR1 and CDR2: SGHRS, YFSETQ. The CDR3 sequence: CASSGGLEGNEQFF. The CDR3 DNA follows: TGCGCCAGCAGCGGAGGACTTGAAGGAAATGAGCAGTTCTTC.

This clonotype was counted at least ten times. The chain carries TRBV7-3 and TRBJ1-1; D gene unclear. The CDR3 consists of 14 residues. The V gene lost 2 bases and the J gene lost 1 base, with 8 bases spanning the gap. Germline V gives CDR1 SGHTA, CDR2 FQGTGA. The CDR3, as DNA: TGTGCCAGCAGCTTATATCCGGGGAACACTGAAGCTTTCTTT. Amino acid sequence: CASSLYPGNTEAFF.

This clonotype appeared many times. The V gene is TRBV20-1, the J gene TRBJ2-1, with 10 bases that match TRBD1. The CDR3 has 15 amino acids. The germline CDR1 and CDR2 sequences are DFQATT and SNEGSKA (reference sequence). With 5 bases clipped from V and 2 bases from J, the junction kept 6 bases outside the gene matches. CDR3 sequence (DNA): TGCAGTGCTTTTACCGGGACAGGGGCCTACAATGAGCAGTTCTTC. Its protein is CSAFTGTGAYNEQFF.

In its sample, this clonotype was seen many times. The V call is TRBV10-3, the J call TRBJ1-1; possibly TRBD1 for D (5 bases). Germline CDR1 reads ENHRY; CDR2 reads SYGVKD. Trimming removed 6 bases at V and 3 bases at J, with 11 bases between. CDR3 length: 13 residues. The CDR3 DNA follows: TGTGCCATCAGGGGGGGTTTTGACACTGAAGCTTTCTTT. It codes for CAIRGGFDTEAFF.

This clonotype was found many times. The V gene is TRBV6-2 or TRBV6-3, the J gene TRBJ2-3; 10 nucleotides line up with TRBD2. Germline CDR1 reads MNHEY; CDR2 reads SVGEGT. The CDR3 runs 14 residues. The V and J ends lost 6 bases and 7 bases, in that order; junction bases with no gene match: 7. The CDR3 nucleotides read TGTGCCAGCAGCCCCGGGACTAGCGCGTATACGCAGTATTTT. This encodes CASSPGTSAYTQYF.

This clonotype occurred many times. This chain joins TRBV5-6 and TRBJ1-5; 9 positions agree with TRBD1. Germline V gene lookup returns CDR1 SGHDT and CDR2 YYEEEE. The CDR3 spans 14 residues. The V and J ends lost 0 bases and 6 bases, in that order; junction bases with no gene match: 1. CDR3 amino acids: CASSLGTGAQPQHF. CDR3 nucleotide sequence: TGTGCCAGCAGCTTGGGGACAGGGGCTCAGCCCCAGCATTTT.

This clonotype was observed many times. The V call is TRBV5-1, the J call TRBJ1-5, with TRBD1 as a possible D gene (5 bases). Germline loops: CDR1 SGHRS, CDR2 YFSETQ. V gave up 4 bases and J gave up 9 bases, with 11 bases separating them. This CDR3 is 12 amino acids long. CDR3 bases: TGCGCCAGCAGCGACCCCGGGGGGCCCCAGCATTTT. Amino acids: CASSDPGGPQHF.

V usage is TRBV7-2 and J usage is TRBJ2-3; TRBD2 matches 10 bases. Germline V CDR1 and CDR2: SGHTA, FQGNSA. This CDR3 has 17 amino acids. V lost 5 bases to trimming and J lost 14 bases; unmatched junction nucleotides: 22. CDR3 sequence: CASSLQPLLAGGPLGYF. Here the CDR3 DNA reads TGTGCCAGCAGCCTACAACCCCTCTTAGCGGGGGGCCCCTTAGGGTATTTT. Variable domain in full (rest from reference TRBV7-2 and TRBJ2-3): GAGVSQSPSNKVTEKGKDVELRCDPISGHTALYWYRQSLGQGLEFLIYFQGNSAPDKSGLPSDRFSAERTGGSVSTLTIQRTQQEDSAVYLCASSLQPLLAGGPLGYFGPGTRLTVL.

The table lists this clonotype with many counts. The chain uses TRBV18 and TRBJ2-7; D unresolved. V lost 1 base and J lost 0, with 19 bases in between. Germline V lookup: CDR1 KGHSH, CDR2 LQKENI. The CDR3 runs to 18 residues. This CDR3 is CASSPRSSLGKNSYEQYF. The CDR3 nucleotides read TGTGCCAGCTCACCACGTTCATCATTGGGGAAGAACTCCTACGAGCAGTACTTC.

In regard to this clonotype: This clone may be a read error of a much larger clone one base away. The chain carries TRBV9 and TRBJ2-3; D unclear. The CDR3 is 15 residues long. The ends were cut back, 1 base at V and 4 bases at J, with 13 bases in the middle. CDR1 and CDR2 (germline): SGDLS, YYNGEE. The CDR3 region has the DNA TGTGCCAGCAGCGTATCGGAAGCGTCAGCAGATACGCAGTATTTT. This gives the protein CASSVSEASADTQYF. The full variable domain, rest sourced from reference TRBV9 and TRBJ2-3, is DSGVTQTPKHLITATGQRVTLRCSPRSGDLSVYWYQQSLDQGLQFLIQYYNGEERAKGNILERFSAQQFPDLHSELNLSSLELGDSALYFCASSVSEASADTQYFGPGTRLTVL.

This clonotype was counted ten times or more. CDR3 sequence: CANPRDNNNSPLHF. The CDR3 nucleotides read TGCGCCAACCCCCGGGACAACAATAATTCACCCCTCCACTTT. This chain uses TRBV5-1 with TRBJ1-6; D might be TRBD1 (6 bases). Per the germline V gene, CDR1 is SGHRS and CDR2 is YFSETQ. V was trimmed by 9 bases and J by 5 bases, leaving 15 bases between them. This CDR3 spans 14 amino acids.

This clonotype was observed a few times. With a much larger clone just one base away, this may be a read error. This chain joins TRBV20-1 and TRBJ2-7, with D maybe TRBD1 (5 bases). The CDR3 sequence is 12 residues long. Germline assignment: CDR1 DFQATT and CDR2 SNEGSKA (reference sequence). With 4 bases removed from V and 2 bases from J, the gap between germline ends came to 9 bases. The CDR3 sequence is CSATTGPYEQYF. In DNA, the CDR3 is TGCAGTGCTACCACAGGTCCCTACGAGCAGTACTTC.